This TCR beta chain is from a study of T cell responses to AZD1222 COVID-19 vaccine. This CDR3 is built from 15 residues. The ends lost 4 bases at V and 8 bases at J; junction bases unmatched: 5. Germline V lookup: CDR1 SGHRS, CDR2 YFSETQ. Second doses were pooled across both intervals (about 4 or about 12 weeks). TCRdb's table, derived via immunoSEQ multiplex PCR, lists solely in-frame clones and lacks some. The sample yields some 250,000 clones, around 92% seen once. The specimen comprised peripheral blood, sampled 28 days after the second AZD1222 dose. The source is an adult who received the AZD1222 COVID-19 vaccine. The V gene is TRBV5-1, the J gene TRBJ2-3; TRBD2 matches at 15 bases. In DNA, the CDR3 is TGCGCCAGCAGCCCGGGGACTAGCGGGGGGACTACGCAGTATTTT. As protein: CASSPGTSGGTTQYF.